The clone carrying this T cell receptor (beta chain) has more than one count but fewer than ten. Its target is not known. The data stem from a study of blood T cells in healthy people across ages. The study's findings and limits: CMV status of donors was not determined, possibly confounding expanded clonotype changes. Donors of long life had a larger count of naive CD4+ cells and greater diversity than aged donors.

Per the germline V gene, CDR1 is SGHTA and CDR2 is FQGNSA. CDR3 length: 15 residues. With V trimmed by 4 bases and J by 2 bases, 7 bases remained unmatched. A second PCR, run for roughly 7 to 12 cycles, used a sample-barcoded 5' primer plus a J-beta primer mix. Each cDNA molecule, via a template-switch adaptor with 12 random nucleotides, was tagged. MiXCR, run by TCRdb on the 5' RACE reads, gives a single entry per CDR3 protein. Among approximately 360,000 distinct CDR3 sequences listed, approximately 52% were seen once. The sample comprised blood. The sequence was obtained from a man in his 60s in good health. The chain recombines TRBV7-2 with TRBJ2-5; TRBD1 agrees at 7 bases. For the CDR3, the DNA is TGTGCCAGCAGCTATGGGACAGTAAGACAAGAGACCCAGTACTTC. Its translation: CASSYGTVRQETQYF.